The 8 T cell receptor beta chains reported below all come from one sample, sequenced in a study of long-term antiretroviral therapy in people with HIV. The authors ran the immunoSEQ assay, v3.0, at survey level. Data came from immunoSEQ multiplex PCR; TCRdb stores just in-frame clones and leaves some out. The table lists around 23,000 clones, around 79% of them singletons. The starting material was unsorted PBMCs, obtained 0.3 years after starting antiretroviral therapy. The receptors derive from a man in his fifties with HIV.

This clone was seen a handful of times. The rearrangement links TRBV6-6 to TRBJ1-5; tentative D call: TRBD1 (5 bases). The V and J ends lost 2 bases and 6 bases respectively, with 14 bases between them. The CDR3 is 15 residues long. Germline-derived CDR1 and CDR2 are MNHNY and SVGAGI (reference sequence). CDR3: CASSYAGVGSQPQHF. In nucleotides, the CDR3 is TGTGCCAGCAGTTACGCGGGGGTTGGCAGTCAGCCCCAGCATTTT.

The chain joins TRBV4-1 to TRBJ2-2, with D hard to call. CDR3 length: 15 amino acids. Germline V gene lookup returns CDR1 MGHRA and CDR2 YSYEKL. V dropped 0 bases and J dropped 8 bases, with 13 bases sitting between them. For the CDR3, the DNA is TGCGCCAGCAGCCAAGATGGCGACACTTGGGGGGAGCTGTTTTTT. This gives the protein CASSQDGDTWGELFF.

This rearrangement joins TRBV6-5 to TRBJ2-3, with D possibly TRBD1 on 6 matching bases. Trimming stripped 0 bases from V and 4 bases from J, with 8 bases between. Germline V gives CDR1 MNHEY, CDR2 SVGAGI. The CDR3 length is 14 residues. The CDR3: CASSYSQGSDTQYF. CDR3 sequence (DNA): TGTGCCAGCAGTTACTCGCAGGGGTCAGATACGCAGTATTTT.

This clone was observed once. The chain carries TRBV7-9 and TRBJ2-3, with D maybe TRBD2 (6 bases). V lost 5 bases to trimming and J lost 4 bases, with 19 bases between them. Germline CDR1 reads SEHNR; CDR2 reads FQNEAQ (reference sequence). The CDR3 is 16 amino acids. The CDR3 spells CASSTGLSRSADTQYF. CDR3 coding DNA: TGTGCCAGCAGCACGGGACTCTCGAGGTCCGCAGATACGCAGTATTTT.

By sample fraction, this clone is medium-sized. In DNA, the CDR3 is TGTGCCAGCAGCGTAGGGGGACTAGCAGGCAATGAGCAGTTCTTC. Its protein product is CASSVGGLAGNEQFF. This chain connects TRBV9 to TRBJ2-1; TRBD2 matches at 9 bases. The CDR3 has 15 amino acids. Germline V gene data show CDR1 as SGDLS and CDR2 as YYNGEE. Trimming took 0 bases from V and 6 from J; bases not matched to a gene: 4.

The chain uses TRBV27 and TRBJ1-1, with D perhaps TRBD1 (5 bases). The CDR3 sequence is 24 residues long. Trimming removed 0 bases from V and 0 bases from J, with 35 bases in between. Germline assignment: CDR1 MNHEY and CDR2 SMNVEV (reference sequence). The CDR3 is CASSLSIEPGIKSSPNIMNTEAFF. CDR3 in DNA: TGTGCCAGCAGTTTATCGATAGAGCCAGGGATTAAATCCTCACCTAATATAATGAACACTGAAGCTTTCTTT.

The chain uses TRBV5-1 and TRBJ1-5; D not resolved. Trimming removed 4 bases at V and 9 bases at J, with 17 bases between. Germline V gene sequence: CDR1 SGHRS, CDR2 YFSETQ. The CDR3 loop spans 14 amino acids. The CDR3 loop is CASSPAGVEGPQHF. The CDR3 bases are TGCGCCAGCAGCCCCGCTGGGGTAGAGGGGCCCCAGCATTTT.

This rearrangement joins TRBV15 to TRBJ1-4; D unresolved. The CDR3 extends over 16 amino acids. CDR1 LNHNV and CDR2 YYDKDF come from the germline V gene (reference sequence). Deletions cut 0 bases from V and 4 bases from J, with 12 bases between. CDR3: CATSRDLGSVNEKLFF. The CDR3 DNA follows: TGTGCCACCAGCAGAGATTTGGGGAGCGTTAATGAAAAACTGTTTTTT.